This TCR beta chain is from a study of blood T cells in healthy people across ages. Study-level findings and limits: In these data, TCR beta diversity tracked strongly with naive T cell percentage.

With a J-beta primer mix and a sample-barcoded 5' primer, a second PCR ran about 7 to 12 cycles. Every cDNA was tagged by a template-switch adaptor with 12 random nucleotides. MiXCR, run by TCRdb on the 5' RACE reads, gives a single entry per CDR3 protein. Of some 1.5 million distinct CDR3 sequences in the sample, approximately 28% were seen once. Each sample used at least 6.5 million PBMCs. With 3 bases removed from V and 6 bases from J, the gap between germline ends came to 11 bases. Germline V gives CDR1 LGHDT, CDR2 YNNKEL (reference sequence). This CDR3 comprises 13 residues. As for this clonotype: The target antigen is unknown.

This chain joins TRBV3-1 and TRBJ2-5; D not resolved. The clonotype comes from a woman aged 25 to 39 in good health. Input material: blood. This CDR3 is CASSHGRQKTQYF. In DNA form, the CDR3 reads TGTGCCAGCAGCCACGGACGGCAAAAGACCCAGTACTTC.